Each of the 18 T cell receptor beta chains below was sequenced from the same sample in a study of shared clonotypes between healthy human individuals. The method was immunoSEQ multiplex PCR; TCRdb's version includes in-frame clones alone and lacks a portion of them. The sample records about 450,000 clones, around 79% being singletons. Sequencing was carried out using PBMCs. These receptors came from a woman between 40 and 50 years old in good health. Some clones in this sample may be carry-over from other donors' samples.

This chain uses TRBV29-1 with TRBJ2-7; the D gene could be TRBD1 or TRBD2 (5 bases each). Trimming pared 6 bases from V and 2 bases from J, leaving 17 bases between. Per germline, CDR1 SQVTM and CDR2 ANQGSEA. This CDR3 has 14 residues. The CDR3: CSVAGTKFTYEQYF. CDR3 DNA: TGCAGCGTGGCCGGGACCAAGTTTACCTACGAGCAGTACTTC.

V is TRBV27 and J is TRBJ1-4; D possibly corresponds to TRBD1 (5 bases). The CDR3 sequence is 15 residues long. V lost 5 bases, J lost 5 bases, and 15 bases lay in between. The germline CDR1 and CDR2 sequences are MNHEY and SMNVEV (reference sequence). The CDR3 DNA follows: TGTGCCAGCAGTCCATCGAGGGGATGGAATGAAAAACTGTTTTTT. Amino acid sequence: CASSPSRGWNEKLFF.

Note on this clone: One junction end does not reproduce the germline sequence, and a read error may be involved. The sample holds other DNA sequences that translate to the same CDR3. The genes are TRBV2 and TRBJ2-2; tentative D call: TRBD2 (5 bases). Germline loops: CDR1 SNHLY, CDR2 FYNNEI. The CDR3 totals 12 residues. The CDR3: CASSEGAGELFF. The CDR3 bases are TGTGCCAGCAGTGAAGGGGCCGGGGAGTTGTTTTTT. Variable domain in full (rest from reference TRBV2 and TRBJ2-2): EPEVTQTPSHQVTQMGQEVILRCVPISNHLYFYWYRQILGQKVEFLVSFYNNEISEKSEIFDDQFSVERPDGSNFTLKIRSTKLEDSAMYFCASSEGAGELFFGEGSRLTVL.

The chain joins TRBV11-3 to TRBJ1-4, with D perhaps TRBD1 (6 bases). Germline V CDR1 and CDR2: SGHNT, YENEEA. There are 14 residues in the CDR3. The V gene lost 5 bases and the J gene lost 3 bases, with 10 bases spanning the gap. The CDR3: CASSPGQPNEKLFF. CDR3 in DNA: TGTGCCAGCAGCCCGGGACAACCTAATGAAAAACTGTTTTTT.

In regard to this clone: Other DNA sequences in this specimen translate into the identical CDR3. J is TRBJ1-1 and V is TRBV5-4, with TRBD1 matching over 7 bases. V trimming: 7 bases; J trimming: 5 bases; junction bases outside the gene matches: 11. This CDR3 spans 14 amino acids. Germline values: CDR1 SGHNT, CDR2 YYREEE (reference sequence). This chain's CDR3 is CASSSRGAWTEAFF. Here the CDR3 DNA reads TGTGCCAGCTCATCCAGGGGGGCATGGACTGAAGCTTTCTTT.

A few counts support this clone. The chain combines TRBV5-4 with TRBJ1-2, with unresolved D. The V end was cut by 0 bases, the J end by 5 bases, with 11 bases between. This CDR3 has 14 residues. Looked up from germline, CDR1 is SGHNT and CDR2 is YYREEE (reference sequence). The CDR3 loop reads CASSLAGQVYGYTF. CDR3 sequence (DNA): TGTGCCAGCAGCTTGGCCGGCCAGGTATATGGCTACACCTTC.

The V gene is TRBV11-2, the J gene TRBJ1-5, with 9 positions matching TRBD1. This CDR3 has 18 residues. V dropped 10 bases and J dropped 0; count of bases not matched to a gene: 16. Germline-derived CDR1 and CDR2 are SGHAT and FQNNGV. CDR3 sequence reads: CANPTTGGLIYSNQPQHF. CDR3 DNA sequence: TGTGCCAACCCTACAACAGGGGGCCTAATTTATAGCAATCAGCCCCAGCATTTT. The full variable domain, its missing parts supplied by reference TRBV11-2 and TRBJ1-5, is EAGVAQSPRYKIIEKRQSVAFWCNPISGHATLYWYQQILGQGPKLLIQFQNNGVVDDSQLPKDRFSAERLKGVDSTLKIQPAKLEDSAVYLCANPTTGGLIYSNQPQHFGDGTRLSIL.

This clone was recorded once. The chain couples TRBV7-2 to TRBJ2-2; D perhaps matches TRBD2 (5 bases). The V end lost 5 bases, the J end lost 5 bases, and 15 bases lay between the germline ends. From germline, CDR1 is SGHTA and CDR2 FQGNSA. The CDR3 sequence is 15 residues long. CDR3 loop: CASSPRGAWTGELFF. CDR3 nucleotide sequence: TGTGCCAGCAGCCCCCGGGGAGCCTGGACCGGGGAGCTGTTTTTT.

CDR3 nucleotide sequence: TGTGCCTGGAGTGCCGGGACAGGGGCTGGCTATGGCTACACCTTC. Translating it yields CAWSAGTGAGYGYTF. J is TRBJ1-2 and V is TRBV30; 10 bases are shared with TRBD1. The V and J ends lost 1 base and 4 bases, in that order; junction bases with no gene match: 6. CDR3 length: 15 amino acids. CDR1 GTSNPN and CDR2 SVGIG come from the germline V gene (reference sequence).

This clone has ten or more counts. This chain links TRBV6-6 with TRBJ2-7; 13 bases agree with TRBD2. Germline V gene sequence: CDR1 MNHNY, CDR2 SVGAGI (reference sequence). This CDR3 contains 14 residues. The J segment lost 4 bases and the V segment lost 6 bases, leaving 3 bases of the junction unmatched. The CDR3 loop reads CASRWTSGRYEQYF. The CDR3 DNA is TGTGCCAGCAGGTGGACTAGCGGGAGATACGAGCAGTACTTC.

The chain combines TRBV5-1 with TRBJ1-3; no clear D. Germline-derived CDR1 and CDR2 are SGHRS and YFSETQ. This CDR3 contains 15 residues. V lost 1 base to trimming and J lost 4 bases, with 12 bases between them. The DNA of the CDR3 is TGCGCCAGCAGCTTGAGTGCCGCCTTAGGAAACACCATATATTTT. This sequence encodes CASSLSAALGNTIYF. The full variable domain, completed using reference TRBV5-1 and TRBJ1-3, is KAGVTQTPRYLIKTRGQQVTLSCSPISGHRSVSWYQQTPGQGLQFLFEYFSETQRNKGNFPGRFSGRQFSNSRSEMNVSTLELGDSALYLCASSLSAALGNTIYFGEGSWLTVV.

A word on this clone: One end of the junction is discordant with germline, which a read error may explain. This chain connects TRBV6-5 to TRBJ2-5, with a possible D match to TRBD1 (5 bases). The CDR3 runs 13 residues. The V gene's germline CDR1 is MNHEY and CDR2 SVGAGI. CDR3 coding DNA: TGTGCCATCAGTCAGGACACCTCAGGCACCCAGTACTTC. Protein sequence: CAISQDTSGTQYF.

DNA of the CDR3: TGTGCCAGCAGTGAGGAGTTTACGCAGTATTTT. Its protein product is CASSEEFTQYF. The genes are TRBV2 and TRBJ2-3; D unclear. The CDR3 is made up of 11 amino acids. The V gene's germline CDR1 is SNHLY and CDR2 FYNNEI. Trimming took 3 bases from V and 8 from J, leaving 6 bases between them. The full variable domain, with the rest looked up from reference TRBV2 and TRBJ2-3, is EPEVTQTPSHQVTQMGQEVILRCVPISNHLYFYWYRQILGQKVEFLVSFYNNEISEKSEIFDDQFSVERPDGSNFTLKIRSTKLEDSAMYFCASSEEFTQYFGPGTRLTVL.

The V call is TRBV16, the J call TRBJ2-1; D is undetermined. Trimming shortened V by 2 bases and J by 5 bases, and 7 bases separated the two germline ends. The CDR3 has 13 residues. Germline assignment: CDR1 KGHSY and CDR2 FQNENV. CDR3 region: CASSQDRHNEQFF. The CDR3 DNA follows: TGTGCCAGCAGCCAAGACCGGCACAATGAGCAGTTCTTC.

The chain is built from TRBV7-8 and TRBJ1-1; TRBD1 agrees at 9 bases. This CDR3 has 15 amino acids. J lost 4 bases, V lost 5 bases, and 8 bases had no gene match. Germline V gene data show CDR1 as SGHVS and CDR2 as FQNEAQ. The CDR3 coding sequence is TGTGCCAGCAGCCCTTTCGACAGGGGGGGCACTGAAGCTTTCTTT. This gives the protein CASSPFDRGGTEAFF.

The V gene is TRBV29-1, the J gene TRBJ2-1; TRBD1 agrees at 7 bases. With V trimmed by 7 bases and J by 0 bases, 6 bases remained unmatched. The CDR3 runs to 14 residues. Germline CDR1 and CDR2: SQVTM and ANQGSEA. CDR3 residues: CSGGTASSYNEQFF. Written as DNA, the CDR3 is TGCAGCGGGGGGACAGCGAGCTCCTACAATGAGCAGTTCTTC.

Turning to this clone: Given a much more abundant clone one base away, this may be a read error. This rearrangement joins TRBV5-6 to TRBJ1-2, with D possibly matching TRBD1 (6 bases). The germline CDR1 and CDR2 sequences are SGHDT and YYEEEE. The CDR3 sequence is 15 residues long. Trimming stripped 3 bases from V and 3 bases from J, with 15 bases between. Here the CDR3 DNA reads TGTGCCAGCAGCTGCGAGCGGACAGACCACTATGGCTACACCTTC. This codes for CASSCERTDHYGYTF.

This sequence joins TRBV6-1 and TRBJ2-3, with D unresolved. The CDR3 runs 12 residues. Trimming removed 2 bases at V and 3 bases at J, with 3 bases between. From germline, CDR1 is MNHNS and CDR2 SASEGT. The DNA of the CDR3 is TGTGCCAGCAGTGAATCGACAGATACGCAGTATTTT. It specifies CASSESTDTQYF.